This T cell receptor (beta chain) was captured in a study of early stage breast cancer tumors. Overall study: Invasive lobular carcinomas made up about 30% of the 12 ER+/PR+/HER2- tumors. Findings of the study overall: Chain pairing and CD4, CD8 or FOXP3 expression were not captured.

To note about this clone: Its antigen is undetermined.

Using immunoSEQ multiplex PCR, the repertoire was profiled, and TCRdb retains in-frame clones only, with some absent. The repertoire consists of around 48,000 clones, with under 95% occurring once and the leading ten covering roughly 5%. CDR1 is SGHRS and CDR2 is YFSETQ in the germline V gene. The length of the CDR3 is 13 residues. V is TRBV5-1 and J is TRBJ2-3, with TRBD1 identical over 7 bases. Material for sequencing was blood. This sequence was found in a person aged 65 to 85 with breast cancer. This chain's CDR3 is CVTKSPGGDTQYF. The CDR3 nucleotides read TGCGTTACAAAGTCCCCAGGGGGAGATACGCAGTATTTT.